A selection of T cell receptor beta chains follows, all from one sample in a study of early T cells in non-severe SARS-CoV-2 infection. Each CDR3 protein gets one entry after TCRdb re-called the 5' RACE reads with MiXCR. This repertoire shows approximately 45,000 distinct CDR3 sequences, roughly a tenth found once; its top ten account for roughly 9%. Specimen: whole blood. The receptors shown here come from an adult who was a healthcare worker with PCR-confirmed SARS-CoV-2 infection or an uninfected control (not recorded which). CDR3s include the opening cysteine and the closing phenylalanine or tryptophan. D genes are given only for firm matches. Clone size is shown for a subset of rows, as once, few, many or a class of expanded clone.

V: TRBV29-1
J: TRBJ2-7
size: few
D: TRBD1
CDR3: CSVEHGTGTYEQYF
DNA: TGCAGCGTTGAACACGGGACAGGGACCTACGAGCAGTACTTC

V: TRBV15
J: TRBJ2-3
size: few
D: -
CDR3: CATSRGLAVASTDTQYF
DNA: TGTGCCACCAGCAGAGGTCTAGCAGTAGCTAGCACAGATACGCAGTATTTT

V: TRBV7-7
J: TRBJ2-2
size: -
D: -
CDR3: CASSLGGETGELFF
DNA: TGTGCTAGCAGCTTAGGTGGGGAAACCGGGGAGCTGTTTTTT

V: TRBV4-3
J: TRBJ1-5
size: -
D: -
CDR3: CASSQGFGQPQHF
DNA: TGCGCCAGCAGCCAAGGGTTCGGTCAGCCCCAGCATTTT

V: TRBV20-1
J: TRBJ1-2
size: -
D: -
CDR3: CSARDLAYGYTF
DNA: TGCAGTGCTAGAGATCTGGCCTATGGCTACACCTTC

V: TRBV9
J: TRBJ1-1
size: many
D: -
CDR3: CASSPLGGWNTEAFF
DNA: TGTGCCAGCAGCCCCTTGGGGGGTTGGAACACTGAAGCTTTCTTT

V: TRBV3-1
J: TRBJ1-6
size: -
D: -
CDR3: CASRSLTDSPLHF
DNA: TGTGCCAGCAGGAGCTTGACAGATTCACCCCTCCACTTT

V: TRBV7-9
J: TRBJ1-6
size: many
D: -
CDR3: CASSRDNSPLHF
DNA: TGTGCCAGCAGCCGCGATAATTCACCCCTCCACTTT

V: TRBV12-3/TRBV12-4
J: TRBJ2-5
size: many
D: TRBD2
CDR3: CASSPPTSGGETQYF
DNA: TGTGCCAGCAGCCCCCCGACTAGCGGGGGAGAGACCCAGTACTTC

V: TRBV12-3/TRBV12-4
J: TRBJ1-5
size: -
D: -
CDR3: CASSGRAWTNQPQHF
DNA: TGTGCCAGCAGTGGTCGGGCCTGGACCAATCAGCCCCAGCATTTT

V: TRBV19
J: TRBJ2-3
size: few
D: TRBD2
CDR3: CATIAGVGTDTQYF
DNA: TGTGCCACTATAGCGGGGGTGGGCACAGATACGCAGTATTTT

V: TRBV6-6
J: TRBJ2-1
size: many
D: TRBD1
CDR3: CASSPLRDRGSNEQLF
DNA: TGTGCCAGCAGTCCGCTCCGGGACAGGGGTTCAAATGAGCAGCTCTTC

V: TRBV5-1
J: TRBJ1-2
size: many
D: TRBD1
CDR3: CASSLGPDRLDGYTF
DNA: TGCGCCAGCAGCTTGGGCCCGGACAGGCTGGATGGCTACACCTTC

V: TRBV12-5
J: TRBJ2-7
size: many
D: -
CDR3: CASGLGDTRSYEQYF
DNA: TGTGCTAGTGGTTTGGGGGACACCCGCTCCTACGAGCAGTACTTC

V: TRBV12-5
J: TRBJ1-1
size: many
D: -
CDR3: CASGLSSILTEAFF
DNA: TGTGCTAGTGGTTTGTCCAGCATTCTGACTGAAGCTTTCTTT

V: TRBV11-2
J: TRBJ2-5
size: many
D: -
CDR3: CASSLVGLQETQYF
DNA: TGTGCCAGCAGCTTGGTAGGACTACAAGAGACCCAGTACTTC

V: TRBV27
J: TRBJ1-2
size: many
D: -
CDR3: CASSLAGNYGYTF
DNA: TGTGCCAGCAGTTTAGCCGGGAACTATGGCTACACCTTC

V: TRBV7-9
J: TRBJ2-2
size: many
D: -
CDR3: CASSVRLQTGELFF
DNA: TGTGCCAGCAGCGTACGCCTCCAGACCGGGGAGCTGTTTTTT

V: TRBV20-1
J: TRBJ1-2
size: -
D: TRBD1
CDR3: CSATWTGYGYTF
DNA: TGCAGTGCTACCTGGACAGGCTATGGCTACACCTTC

V: TRBV18
J: TRBJ1-6
size: -
D: -
CDR3: CASSPGTGNLPLHF
DNA: TGTGCCAGCTCACCAGGGACCGGGAATTTACCCCTCCACTTT

V: TRBV13
J: TRBJ2-7
size: few
D: -
CDR3: CASSLMGPTGEQYF
DNA: TGTGCCAGCAGCTTAATGGGGCCAACCGGGGAGCAGTACTTC

V: TRBV5-4
J: TRBJ2-3
size: -
D: TRBD2
CDR3: CASSPGLAAGTDTQYF
DNA: TGTGCCAGCAGCCCGGGACTAGCGGCGGGCACAGATACGCAGTATTTT

V: TRBV11-3
J: TRBJ1-1
size: many
D: -
CDR3: CASSLGAKNTEAFF
DNA: TGTGCCAGCAGCTTAGGTGCGAAGAACACTGAAGCTTTCTTT

V: TRBV10-3
J: TRBJ1-6
size: -
D: -
CDR3: CANMGTENSPLHF
DNA: TGTGCCAACATGGGGACGGAGAATTCACCCCTCCACTTT

V: TRBV3-1
J: TRBJ2-5
size: few
D: -
CDR3: CASSQTTLGAQYF
DNA: TGTGCCAGCAGCCAGACTACTTTGGGGGCTCAGTACTTC

V: TRBV6-2/TRBV6-3
J: TRBJ2-1
size: -
D: -
CDR3: CASSTEGISYNEQFF
DNA: TGTGCCAGCAGCACGGAGGGAATCTCCTACAATGAGCAGTTCTTC

V: TRBV5-1
J: TRBJ2-7
size: many
D: -
CDR3: CASSLGRARYDEQYF
DNA: TGCGCCAGCAGCTTGGGCCGGGCGAGATACGACGAGCAGTACTTC

V: TRBV27
J: TRBJ2-3
size: many
D: TRBD2
CDR3: CASRLAGGPWNTQYF
DNA: TGTGCCAGCAGGCTAGCGGGGGGGCCTTGGAATACGCAGTATTTT

V: TRBV7-2
J: TRBJ1-2
size: many
D: -
CDR3: CASSSRGAIGYTF
DNA: TGTGCCAGCAGCTCTAGAGGTGCTATTGGCTACACCTTC

V: TRBV6-6
J: TRBJ1-4
size: few
D: -
CDR3: CASTLRQALFF
DNA: TGTGCCAGCACTCTGCGACAGGCTTTGTTTTTT

V: TRBV2
J: TRBJ2-5
size: -
D: -
CDR3: CASRDGMGETQYF
DNA: TGTGCCAGCCGTGACGGGATGGGAGAGACCCAGTACTTC

V: TRBV20-1
J: TRBJ1-1
size: few
D: -
CDR3: CSAIADTEAFF
DNA: TGCAGTGCTATAGCGGACACTGAAGCTTTCTTT

V: TRBV5-4
J: TRBJ2-5
size: many
D: TRBD1
CDR3: CASSLDRGKETQYF
DNA: TGTGCCAGCAGCTTGGACAGGGGAAAAGAGACCCAGTACTTC

V: TRBV5-1
J: TRBJ2-2
size: few
D: -
CDR3: CASKRDGTGELFF
DNA: TGCGCCAGCAAGAGGGACGGAACCGGGGAGCTGTTTTTT

V: TRBV12-3/TRBV12-4
J: TRBJ1-1
size: many
D: TRBD1
CDR3: CASTPDRGLEAFF
DNA: TGTGCCAGCACTCCTGACAGGGGACTTGAAGCTTTCTTT

V: TRBV30
J: TRBJ1-1
size: many
D: -
CDR3: CAWTGGWDTEAFF
DNA: TGTGCCTGGACGGGGGGATGGGACACTGAAGCTTTCTTT

V: TRBV14
J: TRBJ2-3
size: many
D: -
CDR3: CASSQPLTGSDRTDTQYF
DNA: TGTGCCAGCAGCCAACCCCTGACAGGCAGTGACCGCACAGATACGCAGTATTTT

V: TRBV20-1
J: TRBJ1-4
size: many
D: -
CDR3: CSARDGLMLEKLFF
DNA: TGCAGTGCTAGAGATGGATTGATGTTGGAAAAACTGTTTTTT

V: TRBV9
J: TRBJ2-2
size: few
D: -
CDR3: CASRTRDTNTGELFF
DNA: TGTGCCAGCCGGACCCGGGACACGAACACCGGGGAGCTGTTTTTT

V: TRBV14
J: TRBJ2-6
size: few
D: -
CDR3: CASSPRMTSGANVLTF
DNA: TGTGCCAGCAGCCCCCGGATGACCTCTGGGGCCAACGTCCTGACTTTC

V: TRBV30
J: TRBJ1-6
size: many
D: TRBD1
CDR3: CAWSKDRGFRPLHF
DNA: TGTGCCTGGAGTAAAGACAGGGGGTTCAGGCCCCTCCACTTT

V: TRBV29-1
J: TRBJ1-1
size: -
D: -
CDR3: CSVVRERTEAFF
DNA: TGCAGCGTTGTCAGGGAGCGAACTGAAGCTTTCTTT

V: TRBV30
J: TRBJ1-2
size: -
D: -
CDR3: CAWQQGGDYGYTF
DNA: TGTGCCTGGCAACAGGGAGGCGACTATGGCTACACCTTC

V: TRBV7-3
J: TRBJ2-1
size: -
D: TRBD1
CDR3: CASSLSQGGWDEQFF
DNA: TGTGCCAGCAGCTTAAGTCAAGGGGGCTGGGATGAGCAGTTCTTC

V: TRBV13
J: TRBJ2-7
size: many
D: -
CDR3: CASTALGGVRYEQYF
DNA: TGTGCCAGCACCGCCTTAGGCGGGGTTCGCTACGAGCAGTACTTC

V: TRBV20-1
J: TRBJ2-7
size: -
D: -
CDR3: CSASLPYEQYF
DNA: TGCAGTGCTAGCCTCCCATACGAGCAGTACTTC

V: TRBV7-6
J: TRBJ2-2
size: -
D: TRBD1
CDR3: CASSPRGAGGWTGELFF
DNA: TGTGCCAGCAGCCCCCGTGGGGCAGGGGGCTGGACCGGGGAGCTGTTTTTT

V: TRBV7-9
J: TRBJ2-3
size: -
D: -
CDR3: CASKDSGTDTQYF
DNA: TGTGCCAGCAAGGACTCGGGCACAGATACGCAGTATTTT

V: TRBV19
J: TRBJ1-2
size: few
D: -
CDR3: CVSSMGLVQGPDYGYTF
DNA: TGTGTCAGTAGTATGGGATTGGTTCAGGGGCCTGACTATGGCTACACCTTC

V: TRBV11-1
J: TRBJ2-6
size: -
D: -
CDR3: CASSLETYGYVANVLTF
DNA: TGTGCCAGCAGCTTAGAAACCTATGGGTACGTGGCCAACGTCCTGACTTTC

V: TRBV9
J: TRBJ1-2
size: few
D: -
CDR3: CASSVEGYDGYTF
DNA: TGTGCCAGCAGCGTAGAGGGTTACGATGGCTACACCTTC

V: TRBV14
J: TRBJ2-7
size: -
D: -
CDR3: CASSQVVRSWQYF
DNA: TGTGCCAGCAGCCAAGTAGTAAGAAGTTGGCAGTACTTC

V: TRBV3-1
J: TRBJ2-7
size: -
D: -
CDR3: CASSQDLRADEQYF
DNA: TGTGCCAGCAGCCAAGATCTGAGAGCGGACGAGCAGTACTTC

V: TRBV7-2
J: TRBJ2-7
size: -
D: -
CDR3: CASSLGGIIYEQYF
DNA: TGTGCCAGCAGCTTAGGAGGTATAATATACGAGCAGTACTTC